This TCR beta chain stems from a study of T cells in Graves' hyperthyroidism and ophthalmopathy. The ends lost 5 bases at V and 2 bases at J; junction bases unmatched: 12. This CDR3 has 17 amino acids. Germline CDR1 and CDR2: SGHAT and FQNNGV. This clonotype came up many times. Authors of the study amplified TCR beta CDR3 regions from RNA transcripts. An initial round of RT-PCR targeting the TCR CDR3 relied on the HTBI primer set. TCRdb independently ran MiXCR on the multiplex PCR reads; one entry per CDR3 protein. Of roughly 200,000 distinct CDR3 sequences in the sample, 18% were seen once. The origin of this receptor is a man aged 35 to 55 with Graves' hyperthyroidism. Sequencing was performed on blood. The V and J genes are TRBV11-2 and TRBJ2-3; 8 positions match TRBD2. The CDR3: CASSGLRGGGLTDTQYF. The CDR3 coding sequence is TGTGCCAGCAGCGGGCTAAGGGGCGGGGGGCTCACAGATACGCAGTATTTT.